This T cell receptor (beta chain) was captured in a study of T cell changes during pregnancy in multiple sclerosis. Trimming removed 1 base from V and 4 bases from J, with 10 bases in between. This CDR3 has 14 residues. The germline gives CDR1 SGHTA, CDR2 FQGNSA. Method: immunoSEQ multiplex PCR; TCRdb's copy keeps in-frame clones and lacks some. This table holds approximately 40,000 clones, approximately 90% found once. Sequenced material: CD4+ T cells from peripheral blood mononuclear cells, taken before pregnancy. The chain joins TRBV7-2 to TRBJ1-2; tentative D call: TRBD1 (6 bases). The receptor comes from a female donor with multiple sclerosis, enrolled in a pregnancy study. The CDR3 loop is CASSLGPGVYGYTF. In DNA, the CDR3 is TGTGCCAGCAGCTTAGGTCCAGGGGTCTATGGCTACACCTTC.